The clone carrying this T cell receptor (beta chain) has more than one count but fewer than ten. Its cognate antigen is unknown. These data belong to a study of beta chain features in type 1 diabetes. CDR1 and CDR2 from the germline V gene are MDHEN and SYDVKM. This CDR3 contains 18 residues. V lost 2 bases to trimming and J lost 3 bases, with 23 bases between them. The investigators reverse transcribed all of the isolated RNA, so they sequenced expressed TCRB transcripts. It was found that naive, central memory and regulatory T cell samples averaged around 3.7 million reads. The protocol was immunoSEQ multiplex PCR, while the TCRdb copy is restricted to in-frame clones and leaves out a portion. Of fewer than 450,000 clones listed, 13% were seen once; the top ten hold roughly 0.016%. Cells sorted by CD45RO/CCR7/CD25/CD127/CD95/CD27 comprised CD4+ naive, central memory, regulatory and stem cell-like memory cells.

Points from the study as a whole: In the patient group, naive, central memory and Treg TCRB repertoires seemed more alike than in the healthy donor group. Among all four CD4+ subsets, Type 1 diabetes patients had TCRB CDR3s that were moderately but significantly shorter. Among type 1 diabetes patients, VDJ junctions had fewer insertions and more deletions.

This receptor was obtained from a woman younger than 30 with type 1 diabetes. The sequencing input was naive CD4+ T cells from blood. The chain links TRBV28 to TRBJ2-7, with D perhaps matching TRBD2 (6 bases). The CDR3 spells CASSLLIGGTSFFYEQYF. The DNA for the CDR3 is TGTGCCAGCAGTTTACTCATTGGGGGGACGAGTTTCTTCTACGAGCAGTACTTC.